The clone carrying this T cell receptor beta chain was seen only a few times. Its antigen is as yet unknown. These data are taken from a study of T-cell memory formation after mild COVID-19. Whole-study results and caveats: Researchers report contracting CD4+ clones mostly in CM and EM, with CD8+ clones in EMRA. Researchers found some responding clones in pre-infection memory, a sign that cross-reactive memory joined.

From 5'RACE with constant-segment primers came TCR alpha and TCR beta cDNA libraries that carried sample barcodes and UMIs. TCRdb itself ran the 5' RACE reads through MiXCR, one entry per CDR3 protein. Here the sample spans around 390,000 distinct CDR3 sequences, roughly 15% being singletons. CDR1 LNHNV and CDR2 YYDKDF come from the germline V gene (reference sequence). The CDR3 consists of 16 residues. Trimming stripped 2 bases from V and 4 bases from J, with 15 bases between. The sequence was collected from a man aged 18 to 35 who had mild COVID-19 (a few samples of this study predate the infection). Cell type and time point are not known. The V call is TRBV15, the J call TRBJ2-1; maybe TRBD2 (6 bases). Material: PBMCs or a T cell subset sorted from them (not recorded which). DNA for the CDR3: TGTGCCACCAGCAGAAAACCAGGGAGGTCATACAATGAGCAGTTCTTC. Its protein product is CATSRKPGRSYNEQFF.